The sequence of this T cell receptor (beta chain) was determined in a study of blood T cell repertoires in COVID-19. Original methodology: Estimated nucleated cell counts came from reference gene primer amplification. Repertoires were generated with immunoSEQ multiplex PCR, while TCRdb's copy carries only in-frame clones and drops some. V and J calls plus clone size are reproduced from that table; the DNA served to infer D and trimming. The sample has around 140,000 clones, 70% to 90% seen once. Adults between roughly 18 and 89 years of age took part from fewer than 30 US areas. Between the trimmed V and J ends, which lost 1 base and 7 bases, there was a span of 10 bases. CDR1 and CDR2 from the germline V gene are SGHVS and FQNEAQ. This CDR3 contains 14 residues. This clone has just a few counts.

The rearrangement links TRBV7-8 to TRBJ1-4; TRBD1 might be the D (5 bases). The source material was PBMCs or T cells enriched from blood (not recorded which). The TCR comes from a woman in her 50s with acute COVID-19. CDR3 in amino acids: CASSLGGDGEKLFF. The DNA of the CDR3 is TGTGCCAGCAGCTTAGGGGGGGATGGTGAAAAACTGTTTTTT.